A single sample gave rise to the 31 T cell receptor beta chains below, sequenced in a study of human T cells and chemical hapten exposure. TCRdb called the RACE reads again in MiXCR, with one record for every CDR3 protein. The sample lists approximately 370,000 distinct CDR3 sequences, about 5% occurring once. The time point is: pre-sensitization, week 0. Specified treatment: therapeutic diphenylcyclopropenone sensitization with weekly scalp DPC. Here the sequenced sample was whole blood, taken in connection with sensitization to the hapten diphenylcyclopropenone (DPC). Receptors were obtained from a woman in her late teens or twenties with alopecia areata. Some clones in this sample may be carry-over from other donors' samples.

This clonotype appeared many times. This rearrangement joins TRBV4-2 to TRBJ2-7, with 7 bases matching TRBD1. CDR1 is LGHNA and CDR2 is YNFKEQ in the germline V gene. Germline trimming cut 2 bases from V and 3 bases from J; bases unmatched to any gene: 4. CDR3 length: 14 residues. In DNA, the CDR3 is TGTGCCAGCAGCCAATCCAGGGGGTACTACGAGCAGTACTTC. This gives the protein CASSQSRGYYEQYF.

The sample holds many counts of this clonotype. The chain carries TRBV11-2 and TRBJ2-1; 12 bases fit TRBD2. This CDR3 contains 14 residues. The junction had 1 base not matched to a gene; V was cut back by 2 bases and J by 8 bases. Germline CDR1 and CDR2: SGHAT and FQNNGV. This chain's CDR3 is CASSLTSGGYEQFF. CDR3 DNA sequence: TGTGCCAGCAGCTTAACTAGCGGGGGGTATGAGCAGTTCTTC. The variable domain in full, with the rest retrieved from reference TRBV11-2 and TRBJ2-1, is EAGVAQSPRYKIIEKRQSVAFWCNPISGHATLYWYQQILGQGPKLLIQFQNNGVVDDSQLPKDRFSAERLKGVDSTLKIQPAKLEDSAVYLCASSLTSGGYEQFFGPGTRLTVL.

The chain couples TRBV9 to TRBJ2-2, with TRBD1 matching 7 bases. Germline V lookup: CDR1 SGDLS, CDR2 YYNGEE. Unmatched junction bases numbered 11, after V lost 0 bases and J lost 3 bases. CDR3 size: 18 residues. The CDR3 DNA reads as TGTGCCAGCAGCGTAGTGGTAGGGGGCTCGACTGACACCGGGGAGCTGTTTTTT. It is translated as CASSVVVGGSTDTGELFF.

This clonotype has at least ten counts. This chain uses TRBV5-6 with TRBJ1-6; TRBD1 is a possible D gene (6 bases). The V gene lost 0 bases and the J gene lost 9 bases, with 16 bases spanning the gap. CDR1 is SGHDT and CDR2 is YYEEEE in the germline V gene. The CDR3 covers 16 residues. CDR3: CASSLAGRGAASPLHF. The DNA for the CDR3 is TGTGCCAGCAGCTTGGCCGGCAGGGGTGCTGCTTCACCCCTCCACTTT. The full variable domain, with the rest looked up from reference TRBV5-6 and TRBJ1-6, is DAGVTQSPTHLIKTRGQQVTLRCSPKSGHDTVSWYQQALGQGPQFIFQYYEEEERQRGNFPDRFSGHQFPNYSSELNVNALLLGDSALYLCASSLAGRGAASPLHFGNGTRLTVT.

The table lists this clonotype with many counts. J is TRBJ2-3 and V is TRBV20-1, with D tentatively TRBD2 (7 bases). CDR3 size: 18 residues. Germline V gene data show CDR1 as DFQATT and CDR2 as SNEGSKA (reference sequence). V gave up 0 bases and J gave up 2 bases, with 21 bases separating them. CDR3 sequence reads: CSARDVEGGGIITDTQYF. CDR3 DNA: TGCAGTGCTAGAGATGTCGAGGGAGGGGGAATCATCACAGATACGCAGTATTTT.

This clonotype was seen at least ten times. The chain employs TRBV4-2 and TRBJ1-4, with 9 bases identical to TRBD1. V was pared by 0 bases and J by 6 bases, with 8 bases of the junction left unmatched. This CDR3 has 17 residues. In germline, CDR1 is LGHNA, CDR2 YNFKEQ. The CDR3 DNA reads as TGTGCCAGCAGCCAAGAGGGGTCAGGGACAGGGCATGAAAAACTGTTTTTT. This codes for CASSQEGSGTGHEKLFF.

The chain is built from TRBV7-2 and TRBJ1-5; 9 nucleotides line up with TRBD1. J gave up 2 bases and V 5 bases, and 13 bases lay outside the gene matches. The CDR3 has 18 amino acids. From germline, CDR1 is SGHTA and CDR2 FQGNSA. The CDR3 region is CASSLMAQGAGGNQPQHF. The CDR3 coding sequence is TGTGCCAGCAGCCTTATGGCACAGGGGGCAGGTGGCAATCAGCCCCAGCATTTT.

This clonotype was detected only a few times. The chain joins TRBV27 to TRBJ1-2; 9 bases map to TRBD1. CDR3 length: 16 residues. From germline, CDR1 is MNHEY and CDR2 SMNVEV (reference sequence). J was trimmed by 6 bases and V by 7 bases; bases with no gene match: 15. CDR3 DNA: TGTGCCAGCAAACTAACCGGGACAGGGACGTTCGATGGCTACACCTTC. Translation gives CASKLTGTGTFDGYTF.

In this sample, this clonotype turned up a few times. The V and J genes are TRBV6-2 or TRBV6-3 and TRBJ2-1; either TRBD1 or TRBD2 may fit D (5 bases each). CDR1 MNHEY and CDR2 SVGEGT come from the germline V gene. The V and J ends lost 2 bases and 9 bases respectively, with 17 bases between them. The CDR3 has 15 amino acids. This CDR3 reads CASSYPGTVATEQFF. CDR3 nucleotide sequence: TGTGCCAGCAGTTACCCCGGGACCGTTGCAACTGAGCAGTTCTTC.

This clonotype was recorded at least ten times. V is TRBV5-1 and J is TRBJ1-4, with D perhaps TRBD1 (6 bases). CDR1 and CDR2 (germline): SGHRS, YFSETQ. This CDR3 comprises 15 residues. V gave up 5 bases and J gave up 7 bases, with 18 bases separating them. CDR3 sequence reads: CASRHGLGGGEKLFF. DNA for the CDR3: TGCGCCAGCAGACACGGACTTGGGGGCGGTGAAAAACTGTTTTTT. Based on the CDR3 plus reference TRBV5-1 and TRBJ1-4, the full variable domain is KAGVTQTPRYLIKTRGQQVTLSCSPISGHRSVSWYQQTPGQGLQFLFEYFSETQRNKGNFPGRFSGRQFSNSRSEMNVSTLELGDSALYLCASRHGLGGGEKLFFGSGTQLSVL.

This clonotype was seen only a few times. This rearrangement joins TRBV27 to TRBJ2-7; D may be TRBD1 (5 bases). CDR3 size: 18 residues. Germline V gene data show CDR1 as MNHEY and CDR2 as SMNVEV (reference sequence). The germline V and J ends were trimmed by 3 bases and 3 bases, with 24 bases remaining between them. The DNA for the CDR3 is TGTGCCAGCAGTTTCCCCCCTTTAGAGCAGTCTAGGGGCTACGAGCAGTACTTC. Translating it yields CASSFPPLEQSRGYEQYF.

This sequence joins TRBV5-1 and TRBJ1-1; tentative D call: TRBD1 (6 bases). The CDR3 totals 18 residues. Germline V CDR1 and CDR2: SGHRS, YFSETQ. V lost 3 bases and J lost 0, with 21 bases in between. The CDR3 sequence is CASSSIFTWTVLNTEAFF. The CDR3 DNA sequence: TGCGCCAGCAGCTCGATATTTACCTGGACAGTCCTGAACACTGAAGCTTTCTTT.

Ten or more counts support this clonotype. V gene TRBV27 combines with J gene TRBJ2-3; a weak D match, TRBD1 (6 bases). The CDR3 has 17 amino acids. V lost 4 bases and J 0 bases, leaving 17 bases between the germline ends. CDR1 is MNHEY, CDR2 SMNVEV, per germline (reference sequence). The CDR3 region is CASSSNNRVLSTDTQYF. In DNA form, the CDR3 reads TGTGCCAGCAGTTCAAACAACAGGGTCTTAAGCACAGATACGCAGTATTTT.

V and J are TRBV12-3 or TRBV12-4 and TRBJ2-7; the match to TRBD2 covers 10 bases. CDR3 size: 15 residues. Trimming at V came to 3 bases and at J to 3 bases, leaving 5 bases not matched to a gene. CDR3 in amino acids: CASSLERGGDYEQYF. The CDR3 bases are TGTGCCAGCAGTTTGGAGCGGGGGGGCGACTACGAGCAGTACTTC.

The DNA for the CDR3 is TGTGCCAGCAGTGAAGGAGGGACGGCGGTCTATGGCTACACCTTC. This encodes CASSEGGTAVYGYTF. J is TRBJ1-2 and V is TRBV6-1; TRBD1 is a possible D gene (5 bases). The V end was cut by 1 base, the J end by 4 bases, with 13 bases between. The CDR3 sequence is 15 residues long. The germline V gene encodes CDR1 MNHNS and CDR2 SASEGT.

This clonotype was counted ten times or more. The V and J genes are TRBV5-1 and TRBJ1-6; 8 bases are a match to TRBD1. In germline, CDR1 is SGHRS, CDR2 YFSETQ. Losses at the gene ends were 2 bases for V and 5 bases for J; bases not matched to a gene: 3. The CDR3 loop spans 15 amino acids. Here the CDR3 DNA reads TGCGCCAGCAGCTTCCAGACAGGGGATAATTCACCCCTCCACTTT. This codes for CASSFQTGDNSPLHF. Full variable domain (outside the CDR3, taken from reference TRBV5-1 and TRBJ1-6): KAGVTQTPRYLIKTRGQQVTLSCSPISGHRSVSWYQQTPGQGLQFLFEYFSETQRNKGNFPGRFSGRQFSNSRSEMNVSTLELGDSALYLCASSFQTGDNSPLHFGNGTRLTVT.

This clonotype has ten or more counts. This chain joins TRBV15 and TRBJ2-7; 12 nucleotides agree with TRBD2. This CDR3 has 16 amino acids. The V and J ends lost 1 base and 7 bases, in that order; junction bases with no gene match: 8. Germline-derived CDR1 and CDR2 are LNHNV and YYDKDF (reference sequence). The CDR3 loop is CATSRGETSGGEEQYF. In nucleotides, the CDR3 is TGTGCCACCAGCAGAGGAGAGACTAGCGGGGGAGAGGAGCAGTACTTC.

This CDR3 reads CASSLMAESYEQYF. For the CDR3, the DNA is TGTGCCAGCAGTTTAATGGCAGAATCCTACGAGCAGTACTTC. The chain has TRBV12-3 or TRBV12-4 and TRBJ2-7; D remains unclear. There are 14 residues in the CDR3. V was trimmed by 2 bases and J by 1 base, leaving 9 bases between them.

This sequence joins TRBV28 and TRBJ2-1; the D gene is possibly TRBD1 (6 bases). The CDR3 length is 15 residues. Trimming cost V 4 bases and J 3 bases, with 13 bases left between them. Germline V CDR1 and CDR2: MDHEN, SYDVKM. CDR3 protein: CASSWDKPIYNEQFF. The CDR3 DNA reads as TGTGCCAGCAGTTGGGACAAACCTATCTACAATGAGCAGTTCTTC.

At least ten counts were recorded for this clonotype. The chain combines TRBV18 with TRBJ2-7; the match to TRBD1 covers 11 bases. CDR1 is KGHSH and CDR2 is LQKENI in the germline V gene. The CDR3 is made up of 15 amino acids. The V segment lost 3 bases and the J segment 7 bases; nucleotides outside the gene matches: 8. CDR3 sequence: CASSPTGQGALEQYF. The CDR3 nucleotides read TGTGCCAGCTCACCCACCGGACAGGGGGCGTTGGAGCAGTACTTC.

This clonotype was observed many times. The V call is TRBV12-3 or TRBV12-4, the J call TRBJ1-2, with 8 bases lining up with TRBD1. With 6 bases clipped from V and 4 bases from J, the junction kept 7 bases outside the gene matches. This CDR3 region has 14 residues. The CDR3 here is CASRERTGPYGYTF. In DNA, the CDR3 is TGTGCCAGCAGGGAGAGGACAGGGCCCTATGGCTACACCTTC.

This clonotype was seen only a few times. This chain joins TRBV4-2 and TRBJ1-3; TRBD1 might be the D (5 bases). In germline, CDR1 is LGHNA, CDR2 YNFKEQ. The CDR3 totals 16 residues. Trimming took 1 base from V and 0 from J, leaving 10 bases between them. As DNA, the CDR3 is TGTGCCAGCAGCCAAGTTGGGACCGTCTCTGGAAACACCATATATTTT. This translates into CASSQVGTVSGNTIYF.

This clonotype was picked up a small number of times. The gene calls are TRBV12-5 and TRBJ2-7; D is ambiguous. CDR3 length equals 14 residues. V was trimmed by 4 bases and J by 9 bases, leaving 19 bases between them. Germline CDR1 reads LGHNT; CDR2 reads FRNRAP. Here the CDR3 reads CASGSGAVYDGQYF. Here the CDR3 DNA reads TGTGCTAGTGGTTCAGGAGCCGTCTACGATGGGCAGTACTTC. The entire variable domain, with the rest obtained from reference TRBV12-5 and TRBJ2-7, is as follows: DARVTQTPRHKVTEMGQEVTMRCQPILGHNTVFWYRQTMMQGLELLAYFRNRAPLDDSGMPKDRFSAEMPDATLATLKIQPSEPRDSAVYFCASGSGAVYDGQYFGPGTRLTVT.

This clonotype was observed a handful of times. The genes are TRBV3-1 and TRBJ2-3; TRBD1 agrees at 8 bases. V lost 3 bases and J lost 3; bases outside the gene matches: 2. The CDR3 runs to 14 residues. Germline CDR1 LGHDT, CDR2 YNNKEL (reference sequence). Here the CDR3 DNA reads TGTGCCAGCAGCCAGCAGGGGGCAACAGATACGCAGTATTTT. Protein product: CASSQQGATDTQYF.

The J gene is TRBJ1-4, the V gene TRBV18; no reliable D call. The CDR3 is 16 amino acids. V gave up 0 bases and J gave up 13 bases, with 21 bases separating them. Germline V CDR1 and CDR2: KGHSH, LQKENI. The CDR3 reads CASSPPLTEGRKGLFF. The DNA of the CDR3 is TGTGCCAGCTCACCACCCTTAACAGAGGGTAGAAAGGGACTGTTTTTT.

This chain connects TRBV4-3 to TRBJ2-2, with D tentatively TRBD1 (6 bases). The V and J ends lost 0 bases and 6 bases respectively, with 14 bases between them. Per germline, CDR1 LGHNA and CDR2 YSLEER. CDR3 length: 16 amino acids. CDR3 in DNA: TGCGCCAGCAGCCAAGATGCAGGGGCGGGCGCCGGGGAGCTGTTTTTT. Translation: CASSQDAGAGAGELFF.

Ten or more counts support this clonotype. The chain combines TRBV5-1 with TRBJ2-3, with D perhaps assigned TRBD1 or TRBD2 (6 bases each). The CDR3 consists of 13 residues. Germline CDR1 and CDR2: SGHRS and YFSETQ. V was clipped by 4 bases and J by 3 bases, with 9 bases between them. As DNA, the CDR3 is TGCGCCAGCAGCCCGGGGGCTACAGATACGCAGTATTTT. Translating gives CASSPGATDTQYF. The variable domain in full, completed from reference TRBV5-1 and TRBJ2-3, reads KAGVTQTPRYLIKTRGQQVTLSCSPISGHRSVSWYQQTPGQGLQFLFEYFSETQRNKGNFPGRFSGRQFSNSRSEMNVSTLELGDSALYLCASSPGATDTQYFGPGTRLTVL.

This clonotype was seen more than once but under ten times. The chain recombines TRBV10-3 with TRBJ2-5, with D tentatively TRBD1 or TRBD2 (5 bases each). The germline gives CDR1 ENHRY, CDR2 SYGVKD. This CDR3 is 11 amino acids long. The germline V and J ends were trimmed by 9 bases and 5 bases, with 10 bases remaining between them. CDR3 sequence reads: CAIGGRETQYF. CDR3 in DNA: TGTGCCATTGGGGGAAGGGAGACCCAGTACTTC.

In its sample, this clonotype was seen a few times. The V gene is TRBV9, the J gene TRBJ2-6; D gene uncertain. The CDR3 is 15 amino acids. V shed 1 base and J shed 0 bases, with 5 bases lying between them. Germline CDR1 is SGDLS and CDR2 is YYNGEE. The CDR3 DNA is TGTGCCAGCAGCGTAATAGGCTCTGGGGCCAACGTCCTGACTTTC. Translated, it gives CASSVIGSGANVLTF.

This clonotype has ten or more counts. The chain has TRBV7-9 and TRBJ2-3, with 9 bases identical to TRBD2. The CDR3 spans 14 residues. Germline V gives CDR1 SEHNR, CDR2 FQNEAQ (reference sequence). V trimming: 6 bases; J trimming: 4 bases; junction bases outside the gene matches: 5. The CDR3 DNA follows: TGTGCCAGCAGTTTGGGACTAGCAGCAGATACGCAGTATTTT. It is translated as CASSLGLAADTQYF.

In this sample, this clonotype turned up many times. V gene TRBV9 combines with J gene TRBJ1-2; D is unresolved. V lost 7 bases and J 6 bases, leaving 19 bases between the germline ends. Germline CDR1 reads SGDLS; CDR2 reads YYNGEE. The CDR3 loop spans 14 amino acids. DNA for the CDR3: TGTGCCAGCTCCCGGGCGGATTGGGTAGATGGCTACACCTTC. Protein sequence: CASSRADWVDGYTF.